This T cell receptor (beta chain) was retrieved from a study of blood T cell repertoires in COVID-19 (dated by TCRdb to about 2020). About the full investigation: Collaborator samples came from the United States, Italy and Spain and covered acute and convalescent phases of COVID-19. The prospective study material was composed of cDNA or gDNA derived from T cells, B-cell-depleted T cells, or PBMCs. The repertoires were released in a freely available public database meant as a resource for research on the immune response to SARS-CoV-2. HLA class I and class II types, where available, came from metadata supplied by the sample provider rather than from assay-based typing. The sample metadata nearly always contained a de-identified subject ID, COVID-19 status, age in years and sex. Subjects who had been exposed to COVID-19, were actively infected with it, or had recovered from it provided the deeply sampled blood TCRbeta repertoires that made up the dataset. Samples came from the ongoing ImmuneRACE study (first 160 participants) plus 1,254 subjects from 6 global collaborators. The paper as a whole reports these results and caveats: Clinical and demographic metadata were provided uncurated, with the amount varying by source and participant.

TCRbeta CDR3 regions were amplified from genomic DNA by means of the immunoSEQ Assay, a bias-controlled multiplex PCR. The published analysis was carried out like this. Nucleated cell counts per sample were estimated from amplification of reference gene primers within the assay. Sequence reads were collapsed and filtered to measure the absolute abundance of every unique TCRbeta CDR3 rearrangement. Productive Simpson clonality was computed per sample as the square root of Simpson's diversity index over productive rearrangements. Here the immuneACCESS table is served through TCRdb, limited to in-frame sequences with V and J called. Missing clones are a known gap in these copies; in checked studies unresolved V genes cover under half, and the rest lacks a known reason. V and J calls and clone size come straight from that table; D and trimming were deduced from the DNA. The sample table lists around 200,000 clones, 75% to 90% of them with a count of one. The top ten clones comprise about 1.2% of the sample.

Notes on this clone: Its recognized antigen is unknown. No base quality information exists; no much larger clone differs at one position.

Participants in the prospective study were aged roughly 18 to 89 years, lived in 24 United States geographic areas, and enrolled through a virtual design. In the prospective study, cohorts were assigned on the basis of participant-reported clinical history obtained from a screening survey and a study questionnaire. For ImmuneRACE Cohort 3, a participant was defined as recovered based on two consecutive negative NP/OP PCR tests, clearance by a healthcare professional, or resolution of symptoms. In the prospective study, whole blood, serum and a nasopharyngeal or oropharyngeal swab were collected from each participant by mobile phlebotomists. Prospective study participants could optionally give additional blood draws and questionnaires over an approximately 2-month period. Blood samples from the prospective study were shipped frozen or at room temperature prior to DNA extraction. Relative to germline, V is missing 6 bases and J is missing 0 bases, with 11 bases of the junction outside any gene match. The CDR3 runs 18 residues from the cysteine to the phenylalanine. The kept DNA is CDR3 alone, 54 bases in frame from the first base. CDR1 and CDR2, per the germline V gene (reference sequence), are MNHEY and SMNVEV.

Sequencing used PBMCs or T cells enriched from blood (not recorded which). The rearrangement joined TRBV27 to TRBJ2-1, and TRBD1 aligns with 10 junction nucleotides. The clonotype originates from a man aged 25 to 40 who had recovered from COVID-19. The nucleotide sequence is given as TGTGCCAGCAGACCCGGGACAGGGGAATGGTTCTCCTACAATGAGCAGTTCTTC. Translated, it reads CASRPGTGEWFSYNEQFF.